Each of the 16 T cell receptor beta chains below was sequenced from the same sample in a study of CXCR3-negative and CXCR3-positive naive CD8 T cells (dated by TCRdb to between 2018 and 2020). For sequencing, a NextSeq 550 was employed. The Human TCR Profiling Kit (MiLaboratory) was used to make UMI-labeled 5' RACE TRB cDNA libraries. TCRdb reprocessed the reads, so every CDR3 protein sequence counts as one entry and DNA is not shown. The sample's records list 50,000 to 65,000 distinct CDR3 sequences. 23% of the sample is taken by the ten largest. The specimen sequenced was memory CD8+ T cells from blood. The cell subset or site label on this specimen signifies: conventional CD8+ memory T cells (TMEM), sorted as controls. These TCRs come from a human donor in good health. Some clones in this sample may be carry-over from other donors' samples.

V and J are TRBV12-3 or TRBV12-4 and TRBJ2-1. CDR3 size: 12 residues. CDR3: CASSFVVNEQFF.

The chain is built from TRBV27 and TRBJ2-2. The CDR3 contains 12 residues. The germline V gene has CDR1 MNHEY and CDR2 SMNVEV (reference sequence). CDR3 in amino acids: CASSLYHGELFF.

The gene calls are TRBV7-9 and TRBJ1-2. Germline V gives CDR1 SEHNR, CDR2 FQNEAQ (reference sequence). This CDR3 has 14 residues. CDR3 sequence reads: CASSLVGQDYGYTF.

The chain has TRBV27 and TRBJ2-5; the TCRdb call, TRBD1, lacks DNA for checking. The CDR3 sequence is 15 residues long. Germline lookup yields CDR1 MNHEY and CDR2 SMNVEV (reference sequence). The CDR3 spells CASSSPGTGKETQYF.

This chain links TRBV29-1 with TRBJ1-1; TCRdb proposes TRBD1, but this gene call is untestable without DNA. The germline gives CDR1 SQVTM, CDR2 ANQGSEA. The CDR3 totals 14 residues. CDR3 amino acids: CSVTPDGGPSEAFF. Drawing the rest from reference TRBV29-1 and TRBJ1-1, the complete variable domain is SAVISQKPSRDICQRGTSLTIQCQVDSQVTMMFWYRQQPGQSLTLIATANQGSEATYESGFVIDKFPISRPNLTFSTLTVSNMSPEDSSIYLCSVTPDGGPSEAFFGQGTRLTVV.

V usage is TRBV20-1 and J usage is TRBJ2-3; TCRdb's D gene call, TRBD1, goes unchecked for lack of DNA. The CDR3 has 20 residues. Per germline, CDR1 DFQATT and CDR2 SNEGSKA (reference sequence). Here the CDR3 reads CSPRGREGGRTGDSTDTQYF.

The rearrangement uses TRBV28 and TRBJ2-5; TCRdb returns TRBD1, unconfirmable since there is no DNA. The length of the CDR3 is 16 residues. CDR1 is MDHEN, CDR2 SYDVKM, per germline. CDR3 residues: CASSSPPTLFQETQYF.

The chain links TRBV6-2 or TRBV6-3 to TRBJ2-4; TCRdb outputs TRBD1, but without DNA this stays unchecked. The CDR3 length is 15 residues. The germline V gene encodes CDR1 MNHEY and CDR2 SVGEGT. CDR3 amino acids: CASSSDTSGGDIQYF.

V and J are TRBV29-1 and TRBJ1-1; TCRdb names TRBD1, which stays unverified in the absence of DNA. Germline-derived CDR1 and CDR2 are SQVTM and ANQGSEA. The CDR3 length is 12 residues. The CDR3 sequence is CSGGQGGTEAFF.

The chain recombines TRBV6-4 with TRBJ2-1; TCRdb's assignment of TRBD2 cannot be checked, as there is no DNA. The CDR3 loop spans 15 amino acids. Germline V CDR1 and CDR2: MRHNA, SNTAGT. CDR3 protein: CASSYLAGGPYEQFF.

The gene calls are TRBV7-9 and TRBJ2-2; TCRdb designates TRBD1, a call that cannot be tested without DNA. CDR3 length: 16 amino acids. Germline lookup yields CDR1 SEHNR and CDR2 FQNEAQ (reference sequence). Here the CDR3 reads CASSPLPVANTGELFF.

The V call is TRBV20-1, the J call TRBJ1-5; TCRdb selects TRBD1, and the lack of DNA leaves this call unchecked. Germline-derived CDR1 and CDR2 are DFQATT and SNEGSKA (reference sequence). This CDR3 contains 11 residues. The CDR3 reads CSATKGGPQHF.

The chain carries TRBV30 and TRBJ2-7; TCRdb calls TRBD1, which cannot be checked without DNA. This CDR3 has 13 residues. Per germline, CDR1 GTSNPN and CDR2 SVGIG (reference sequence). The CDR3 here is CAWSVDSLYEQYF.

V is TRBV5-1 and J is TRBJ2-1. The CDR3 is 13 residues long. Germline V CDR1 and CDR2: SGHRS, YFSETQ. The CDR3 is CASNRGYNNEQFF.

V usage is TRBV6-4 and J usage is TRBJ2-1; the D call of TRBD1 rests on TCRdb alone, since no DNA is present to check it. CDR1 and CDR2 (germline): MRHNA, SNTAGT. The length of the CDR3 is 14 residues. CDR3 residues: CASSDSGTANEQFF.

This chain uses TRBV19 with TRBJ1-5; TCRdb reports TRBD1, a call that lacks DNA to check it against. Germline V gene data show CDR1 as LNHDA and CDR2 as SQIVND (reference sequence). The CDR3 covers 15 residues. CDR3 region: CASSIADRENQPQHF.